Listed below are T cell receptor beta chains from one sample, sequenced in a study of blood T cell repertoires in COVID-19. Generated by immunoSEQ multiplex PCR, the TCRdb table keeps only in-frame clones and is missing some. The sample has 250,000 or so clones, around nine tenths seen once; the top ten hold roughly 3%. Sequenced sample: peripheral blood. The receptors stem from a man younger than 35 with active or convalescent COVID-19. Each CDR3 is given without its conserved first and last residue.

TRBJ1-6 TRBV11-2 ASSLVGTGGISPLH
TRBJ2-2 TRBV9 ASSVNKGDTGELF
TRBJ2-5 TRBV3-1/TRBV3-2 ASSPSLVAGETQY
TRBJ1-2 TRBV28 ASSAGTGIFYGYT
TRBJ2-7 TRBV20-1 SASRQGSYEQY
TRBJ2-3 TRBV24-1 ATSDLGGEHTDTQY
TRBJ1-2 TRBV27 ASSLTGPYGYT
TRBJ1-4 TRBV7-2 ASRKNTGATNEKLF
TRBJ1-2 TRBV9 ASSFGQANYGYT
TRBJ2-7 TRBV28 ASSLADYEQY
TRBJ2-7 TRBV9 ASSVGADAPQY
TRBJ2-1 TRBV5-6 ASSLAASGAYNEQF
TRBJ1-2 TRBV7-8 ASSQTRGTGANYGYT
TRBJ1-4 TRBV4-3 ASSQVRGGDTTNEKLF
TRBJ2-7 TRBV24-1 ATSDTGQGSYEQY
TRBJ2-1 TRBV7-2 ASSSTTSGASEQF
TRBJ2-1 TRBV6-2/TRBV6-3 ASSYVSPPRGLYNEQF
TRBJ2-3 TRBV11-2 ASSLELAGDATDTQY
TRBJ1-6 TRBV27 ASTRQQAYNSPLH
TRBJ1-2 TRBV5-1 ASSLGQGVFNYGYT
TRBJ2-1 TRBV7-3 ASSYSLAGGNEQF
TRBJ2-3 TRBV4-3 ASSQGPSGDSDTQY
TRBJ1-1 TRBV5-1 ASSLPGQGTEAF
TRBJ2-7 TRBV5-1 ASSPDYSTQY
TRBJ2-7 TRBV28 ASSLSMQGKGSYEQY
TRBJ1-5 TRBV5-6 ASSPRGPNQPQH
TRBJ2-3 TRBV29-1 SVDSDRRYTDTQY
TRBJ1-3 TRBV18 ASSTGGGNTIY
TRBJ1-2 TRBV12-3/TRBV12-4 ASTIQGNYGYT
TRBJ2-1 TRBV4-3 ASSLLGSGNENEQF
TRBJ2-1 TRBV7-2 ASSLVAGNYNEQF
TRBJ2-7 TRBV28 ASSFAGARAYEQY
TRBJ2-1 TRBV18 ASSPRSNEQF
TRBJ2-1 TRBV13 ASSSGTPEGDEQF
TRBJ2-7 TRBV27 ASSSGTGGLEQY
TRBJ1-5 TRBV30 AWSYRDRGGQPQH
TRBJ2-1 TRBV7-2 ASSLVGGNEQF
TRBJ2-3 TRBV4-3 ASSQDLAGGPDTQY
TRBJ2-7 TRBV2 ASRGQQALYEQY
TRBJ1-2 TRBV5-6 ASSLGTAIYYGYT
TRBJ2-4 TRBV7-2 ASSPAGIRSREAKNIQY
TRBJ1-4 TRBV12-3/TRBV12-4 ASSPTAAEKLF